This entry describes one TCR beta chain. The sample originates from a study of blood T cell repertoires in COVID-19. About the study: Donors in the United States, Italy and Spain gave samples during acute or convalescent COVID-19. PBMCs, B-cell-depleted T cells, or T cells provided the cDNA or gDNA that made up the material.

The V end was cut by 5 bases, the J end by 1 base, with 11 bases between. Germline assignment: CDR1 SGHTA and CDR2 FQGNSA. This CDR3 is 15 amino acids long. Original processing methods: It was from reference gene primer amplification that nucleated cell counts were estimated. Profiled with immunoSEQ multiplex PCR; TCRdb holds only in-frame clones, not every one. V and J calls and clone size are given by that table; D and trimming were obtained from the DNA. The sample lists about 280,000 clones, 87% occurring once. The sequencing input was peripheral blood. The TCR comes from a woman aged 45-65 years who had recovered from COVID-19. The chain has TRBV7-2 and TRBJ2-2, with D perhaps TRBD2 (6 bases). CDR3 bases: TGTGCCAGCAGCCAAAGGCGGGGGAACACCGGGGAGCTGTTTTTT. Protein: CASSQRRGNTGELFF. The entire variable domain, with the rest obtained from reference TRBV7-2 and TRBJ2-2, is as follows: GAGVSQSPSNKVTEKGKDVELRCDPISGHTALYWYRQSLGQGLEFLIYFQGNSAPDKSGLPSDRFSAERTGGSVSTLTIQRTQQEDSAVYLCASSQRRGNTGELFFGEGSRLTVL.